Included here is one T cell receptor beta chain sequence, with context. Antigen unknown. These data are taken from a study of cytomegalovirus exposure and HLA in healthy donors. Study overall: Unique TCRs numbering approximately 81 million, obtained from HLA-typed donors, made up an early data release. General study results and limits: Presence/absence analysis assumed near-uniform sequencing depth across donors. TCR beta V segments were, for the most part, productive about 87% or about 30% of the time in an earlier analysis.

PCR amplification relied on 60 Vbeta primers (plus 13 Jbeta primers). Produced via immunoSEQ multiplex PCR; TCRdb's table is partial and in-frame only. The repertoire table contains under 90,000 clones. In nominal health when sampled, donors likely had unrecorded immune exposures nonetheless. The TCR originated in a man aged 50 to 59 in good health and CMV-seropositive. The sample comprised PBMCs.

The CDR3: CASSEPRGWPSISGYTF. In DNA, the CDR3 is TGCGCCAGCAGTGAACCCAGGGGGTGGCCCAGTATCTCTGGCTACACCTTC. The genes are TRBV10-2 and TRBJ1-2; 7 bases are a match to TRBD1. Germline V gene data show CDR1 as WSHSY and CDR2 as SAAADI. Trimming at V came to 3 bases and at J to 7 bases, leaving 17 bases not matched to a gene. The CDR3 runs to 17 residues.